This T cell receptor (beta chain) was captured by sequencing in a study of blood T cell repertoires in COVID-19. Study information: Acute-phase and convalescent COVID-19 samples originated in the United States, Italy and Spain.

Trimming took off 7 bases at V and 4 bases at J, with 16 bases between the two ends. This CDR3 has 15 residues. Germline lookup yields CDR1 SGHAT and CDR2 FQNNGV. Clones were read by immunoSEQ multiplex PCR, and TCRdb kept only the in-frame ones, dropping some. The sample lists 80,000 or so clones; about 86% were seen once. This rearrangement joins TRBV11-2 to TRBJ2-2, with D hard to call. This clonotype originated in a human donor in a cohort sampled during active COVID-19. Sequencing was done on a sample of peripheral blood. CDR3 DNA: TGTGCCAGCAACTCCCCGAGGAAAGGCACCGGGGAGCTGTTTTTT. Translation gives CASNSPRKGTGELFF.